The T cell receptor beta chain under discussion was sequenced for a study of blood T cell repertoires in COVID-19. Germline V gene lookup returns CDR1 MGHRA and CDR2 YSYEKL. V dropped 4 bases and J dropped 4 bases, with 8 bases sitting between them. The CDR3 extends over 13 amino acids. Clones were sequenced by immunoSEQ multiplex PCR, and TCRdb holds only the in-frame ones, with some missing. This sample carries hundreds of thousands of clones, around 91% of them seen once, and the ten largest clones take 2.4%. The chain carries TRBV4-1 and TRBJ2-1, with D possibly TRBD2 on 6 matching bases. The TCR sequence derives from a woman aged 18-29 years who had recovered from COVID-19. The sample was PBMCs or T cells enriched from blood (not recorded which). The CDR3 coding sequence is TGCGCCAGCAGCCCGGGACTGTACAATGAGCAGTTCTTC. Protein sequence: CASSPGLYNEQFF.